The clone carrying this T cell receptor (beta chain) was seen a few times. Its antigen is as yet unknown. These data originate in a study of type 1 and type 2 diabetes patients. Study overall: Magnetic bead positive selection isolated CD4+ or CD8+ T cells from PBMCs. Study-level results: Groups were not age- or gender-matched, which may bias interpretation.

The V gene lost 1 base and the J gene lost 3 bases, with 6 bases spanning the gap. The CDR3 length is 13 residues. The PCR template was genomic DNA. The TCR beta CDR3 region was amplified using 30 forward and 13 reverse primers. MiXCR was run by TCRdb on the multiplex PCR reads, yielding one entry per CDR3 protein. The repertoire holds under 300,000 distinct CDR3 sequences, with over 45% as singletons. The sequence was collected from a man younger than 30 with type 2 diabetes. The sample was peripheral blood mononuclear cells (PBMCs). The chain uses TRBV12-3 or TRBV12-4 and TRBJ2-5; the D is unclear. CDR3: CASSLVFEETQYF. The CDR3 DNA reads TGTGCCAGCAGTTTAGTGTTTGAAGAGACCCAGTACTTC.